One sample yielded the 5 T cell receptor beta chains listed below, sequenced in a study of PD-L1 blockade in urothelial cancer. The assay was immunoSEQ multiplex PCR, and TCRdb's table has in-frame clones only and misses some. Of tens of thousands of clones listed, 84% are singletons. Stated time point: peripheral blood 6 weeks after treatment start. The source material was PBMCs, sampled around atezolizumab (anti-PD-L1) treatment. These receptors were taken from a man aged 65 to 79 with urothelial cancer.

V usage is TRBV18 and J usage is TRBJ2-5; TRBD1 agrees at 9 bases. Germline V gene sequence: CDR1 KGHSH, CDR2 LQKENI. V gave up 3 bases and J gave up 5 bases; unmatched junction bases: 7. The length of the CDR3 is 15 residues. The CDR3 DNA sequence: TGTGCCAGCTCACCGAGGGACAGGGCGGGCGAGACCCAGTACTTC. This translates into CASSPRDRAGETQYF.

The rearrangement links TRBV2 to TRBJ2-7; 11 nucleotides align to TRBD1. The CDR3 consists of 12 residues. V gave up 6 bases and J gave up 5 bases; unmatched junction bases: 0. CDR1 is SNHLY and CDR2 is FYNNEI in the germline V gene. CDR3 nucleotides: TGTGCCAGCAGGGGACAGGGGGACGAGCAGTACTTC. Its protein is CASRGQGDEQYF. The full variable domain, in which reference TRBV2 and TRBJ2-7 provide the parts outside the CDR3, is EPEVTQTPSHQVTQMGQEVILRCVPISNHLYFYWYRQILGQKVEFLVSFYNNEISEKSEIFDDQFSVERPDGSNFTLKIRSTKLEDSAMYFCASRGQGDEQYFGPGTRLTVT.

This chain links TRBV19 with TRBJ1-4, with D unresolved. Per the germline V gene, CDR1 is LNHDA and CDR2 is SQIVND (reference sequence). Trimming shortened V by 7 bases and J by 3 bases, and 9 bases separated the two germline ends. This CDR3 is 13 amino acids long. DNA of the CDR3: TGTGCCAGTACAGGTACATCTAATGAAAAACTGTTTTTT. Translation: CASTGTSNEKLFF.

The chain combines TRBV7-8 with TRBJ1-4; TRBD1 might be the D (5 bases). Germline CDR1 SGHVS, CDR2 FQNEAQ. The CDR3 loop spans 15 amino acids. Trimming stripped 5 bases from V and 8 bases from J, with 18 bases between. The chain's CDR3 is CASSPLQGAGEKLFF. The CDR3 DNA follows: TGTGCCAGCAGCCCCCTTCAAGGGGCTGGGGAAAAACTGTTTTTT.

The CDR3 is CASSIDGPPSSYNEQFF. CDR3 nucleotides: TGTGCCAGTAGTATAGATGGGCCGCCGAGCTCCTACAATGAGCAGTTCTTC. The chain links TRBV19 to TRBJ2-1, with D unresolved. The CDR3 is 17 amino acids. CDR1 is LNHDA and CDR2 is SQIVND in the germline V gene (reference sequence). V was cut by 0 bases and J by 0 bases, with 12 bases left in between.